Shown below are 23 T cell receptor beta chains from a single sample sequenced in a study of long-term antiretroviral therapy in people with HIV. An immunoSEQ assay, version v3.0, was performed at survey level. This table comes from immunoSEQ multiplex PCR, and its TCRdb copy is limited to in-frame clones, with some not included. This table holds about 20,000 clones, roughly 84% found once. The specimen comprised unsorted PBMCs, sampled 1.2 years after starting antiretroviral therapy. Source of these receptors: a woman in her thirties or forties with HIV.

The chain recombines TRBV28 with TRBJ2-7; weak D call: TRBD2 (6 bases). Germline V gene sequence: CDR1 MDHEN, CDR2 SYDVKM. This CDR3 has 14 residues. V was cut by 4 bases and J by 3 bases, with 13 bases left in between. The CDR3, as DNA: TGTGCCAGCAGTTCGGGGCCCGGGGGCTACGAGCAGTACTTC. Translating it yields CASSSGPGGYEQYF.

This rearrangement joins TRBV4-1 to TRBJ2-7, with 8 bases aligning to TRBD2. Germline V gene sequence: CDR1 MGHRA, CDR2 YSYEKL. The CDR3 totals 16 residues. The V and J ends lost 0 bases and 4 bases, in that order; junction bases with no gene match: 8. The DNA for the CDR3 is TGCGCCAGCAGCCAAGATCTTAGCGGGATATGGTACGAGCAGTACTTC. The encoded protein is CASSQDLSGIWYEQYF.

The chain joins TRBV6-5 to TRBJ1-1, with D possibly being TRBD1 (6 bases). Germline CDR1 and CDR2: MNHEY and SVGAGI. With 5 bases removed from V and 1 base from J, the gap between germline ends came to 11 bases. CDR3 size: 14 residues. The CDR3, as DNA: TGTGCCAGCAGTCTTACCAGGGGGAACACTGAAGCTTTCTTT. It encodes CASSLTRGNTEAFF.

The chain employs TRBV7-9 and TRBJ1-2; D possibly corresponds to TRBD1 (6 bases). V was pared by 1 base and J by 6 bases, with 15 bases between. This CDR3 has 15 residues. Looked up from germline, CDR1 is SEHNR and CDR2 is FQNEAQ (reference sequence). This CDR3 reads CASSLGVDRPDGYTF. The CDR3 DNA reads TGTGCCAGCAGCTTAGGGGTTGACAGGCCAGATGGCTACACCTTC.

This rearrangement joins TRBV7-2 to TRBJ2-5, with TRBD2 identical over 13 bases. CDR3 length equals 19 residues. Germline CDR1 SGHTA, CDR2 FQGNSA. The V and J ends lost 5 bases and 0 bases, in that order; junction bases with no gene match: 12. The CDR3 region is CASSTRGLAGAGYQETQYF. CDR3 in DNA: TGTGCCAGCAGCACGCGAGGACTAGCGGGAGCCGGGTACCAAGAGACCCAGTACTTC. Using reference TRBV7-2 and TRBJ2-5 for the parts outside the CDR3, the full variable domain is GAGVSQSPSNKVTEKGKDVELRCDPISGHTALYWYRQSLGQGLEFLIYFQGNSAPDKSGLPSDRFSAERTGGSVSTLTIQRTQQEDSAVYLCASSTRGLAGAGYQETQYFGPGTRLLVL.

V gene TRBV6-6 combines with J gene TRBJ1-5; tentative D call: TRBD1 (6 bases). This CDR3 region has 14 residues. Germline V CDR1 and CDR2: MNHNY, SVGAGI (reference sequence). Trimming cost V 2 bases and J 1 base, with 6 bases left between them. The CDR3 nucleotides are TGTGCCAGCAGTTACGGACAGAGCAATCAGCCCCAGCATTTT. Translating it yields CASSYGQSNQPQHF.

The rearrangement joins TRBV7-9 to TRBJ2-7; D gene uncertain. V lost 2 bases and J 1 base, leaving 9 bases between the germline ends. The V gene's germline CDR1 is SEHNR and CDR2 FQNEAQ (reference sequence). The length of the CDR3 is 14 residues. CDR3 DNA: TGTGCCAGCAGCTTACGGGTGGATTCCTACGAGCAGTACTTC. The encoded protein is CASSLRVDSYEQYF.

This chain joins TRBV5-1 and TRBJ1-3; D is uncertain. The CDR3 has 17 residues. The germline V and J ends were trimmed by 1 base and 1 base, with 15 bases remaining between them. Looked up from germline, CDR1 is SGHRS and CDR2 is YFSETQ. The CDR3 DNA is TGCGCCAGCAGCTTGACCGGGATATCAACTTCTGGAAACACCATATATTTT. Its translation is CASSLTGISTSGNTIYF.

CDR3 bases: TGCGCCAGCAGCTCGGGACTAGCGGAAGAGACCCAGTACTTC. It translates to CASSSGLAEETQYF. The V gene is TRBV5-1, the J gene TRBJ2-5; 11 positions match TRBD2. The CDR3 covers 14 residues. With 3 bases clipped from V and 3 bases from J, the junction kept 1 base outside the gene matches. Germline V lookup: CDR1 SGHRS, CDR2 YFSETQ. The variable domain in full, with the rest retrieved from reference TRBV5-1 and TRBJ2-5, is KAGVTQTPRYLIKTRGQQVTLSCSPISGHRSVSWYQQTPGQGLQFLFEYFSETQRNKGNFPGRFSGRQFSNSRSEMNVSTLELGDSALYLCASSSGLAEETQYFGPGTRLLVL.

The table lists this clone with a few counts. The genes are TRBV18 and TRBJ2-5; D ambiguous. Germline V CDR1 and CDR2: KGHSH, LQKENI. The CDR3 has 12 amino acids. V lost 3 bases, J lost 12 bases, and 14 bases lay in between. The CDR3 DNA sequence: TGTGCCAGCTCACCTGGTTCAGAGGTTAAGTACTTC. It yields the protein CASSPGSEVKYF.

The chain has TRBV27 and TRBJ1-4, with D maybe TRBD1 (5 bases). The V end was cut by 5 bases, the J end by 4 bases, with 17 bases between. This CDR3 has 16 amino acids. Per the germline V gene, CDR1 is MNHEY and CDR2 is SMNVEV (reference sequence). Here the CDR3 reads CASSPMGPLDNEKLFF. The CDR3 nucleotides are TGTGCCAGCAGTCCGATGGGGCCCCTGGATAATGAAAAACTGTTTTTT. The full variable domain, with the rest looked up from reference TRBV27 and TRBJ1-4, is EAQVTQNPRYLITVTGKKLTVTCSQNMNHEYMSWYRQDPGLGLRQIYYSMNVEVTDKGDVPEGYKVSRKEKRNFPLILESPSPNQTSLYFCASSPMGPLDNEKLFFGSGTQLSVL.

This chain connects TRBV4-1 to TRBJ2-3, with 9 bases matching TRBD2. This CDR3 has 16 residues. CDR1 and CDR2 from the germline V gene are MGHRA and YSYEKL. The V segment lost 3 bases and the J segment 0 bases; nucleotides outside the gene matches: 4. In DNA, the CDR3 is TGCGCCAGCAGCCACCTAGCGGGGCCGAGCACAGATACGCAGTATTTT. This gives the protein CASSHLAGPSTDTQYF.

The chain has TRBV7-9 and TRBJ1-2, with TRBD1 as a possible D gene (6 bases). Trimming took 5 bases from V and 6 from J, leaving 19 bases between them. CDR1 and CDR2 from the germline V gene are SEHNR and FQNEAQ (reference sequence). This CDR3 is built from 15 residues. Here the CDR3 DNA reads TGTGCCAGCAGCCCGAGGACAGCGAGGGGAGATGGCTACACCTTC. It specifies CASSPRTARGDGYTF.

The rearrangement uses TRBV7-9 and TRBJ1-5; D is perhaps TRBD1 (5 bases). V shed 1 base and J shed 2 bases, with 18 bases lying between them. The germline CDR1 and CDR2 sequences are SEHNR and FQNEAQ (reference sequence). This CDR3 region has 18 residues. This CDR3 reads CASSLVENRDPGNQPQHF. CDR3 DNA sequence: TGTGCCAGCAGCTTAGTGGAGAACCGGGACCCGGGCAATCAGCCCCAGCATTTT.

The chain is built from TRBV7-2 and TRBJ2-3; a weak D match, TRBD2 (5 bases). The germline V gene has CDR1 SGHTA and CDR2 FQGNSA. The CDR3 runs 17 residues. V was cut by 0 bases and J by 1 base, with 14 bases left in between. The CDR3 spells CASSLAPLGSGTDTQYF. CDR3 nucleotide sequence: TGTGCCAGCAGCTTAGCGCCCCTAGGGAGTGGCACAGATACGCAGTATTTT. The whole variable domain, remainder taken from reference TRBV7-2 and TRBJ2-3, is GAGVSQSPSNKVTEKGKDVELRCDPISGHTALYWYRQSLGQGLEFLIYFQGNSAPDKSGLPSDRFSAERTGGSVSTLTIQRTQQEDSAVYLCASSLAPLGSGTDTQYFGPGTRLTVL.

This chain connects TRBV7-2 to TRBJ1-1; TRBD1 might be the D (6 bases). This CDR3 is built from 13 residues. Germline CDR1 is SGHTA and CDR2 is FQGNSA. Trimming removed 7 bases at V and 1 base at J, with 10 bases between. The CDR3, as DNA: TGTGCCAGCAAGCGACAGGCGAACACTGAAGCTTTCTTT. It specifies CASKRQANTEAFF.

J is TRBJ1-3 and V is TRBV5-5; the D is unclear. This CDR3 spans 14 amino acids. V was cut by 0 bases and J by 0 bases, with 4 bases left in between. Germline loops: CDR1 SGHKS, CDR2 YYEKEE (reference sequence). CDR3 region: CASSLAPSGNTIYF. For the CDR3, the DNA is TGTGCCAGCAGCTTGGCTCCCTCTGGAAACACCATATATTTT. The entire variable domain, with the rest obtained from reference TRBV5-5 and TRBJ1-3, is as follows: DAGVTQSPTHLIKTRGQQVTLRCSPISGHKSVSWYQQVLGQGPQFIFQYYEKEERGRGNFPDRFSARQFPNYSSELNVNALLLGDSALYLCASSLAPSGNTIYFGEGSWLTVV.

The chain is built from TRBV5-1 and TRBJ1-1; D ambiguous. Looked up from germline, CDR1 is SGHRS and CDR2 is YFSETQ. V shed 4 bases and J shed 5 bases, with 15 bases lying between them. This CDR3 spans 14 amino acids. CDR3 region: CASSLASGGTEAFF. The CDR3 coding sequence is TGCGCCAGCAGCCTTGCTTCAGGTGGGACTGAAGCTTTCTTT. The full variable domain, in which reference TRBV5-1 and TRBJ1-1 provide the parts outside the CDR3, is KAGVTQTPRYLIKTRGQQVTLSCSPISGHRSVSWYQQTPGQGLQFLFEYFSETQRNKGNFPGRFSGRQFSNSRSEMNVSTLELGDSALYLCASSLASGGTEAFFGQGTRLTVV.

This clone has a single count. The chain combines TRBV4-2 with TRBJ2-5; TRBD1 or TRBD2 may be the D gene (6 bases each). From germline, CDR1 is LGHNA and CDR2 YNFKEQ. Trimming removed 4 bases at V and 4 bases at J, with 16 bases between. The CDR3 extends over 15 amino acids. Here the CDR3 DNA reads TGTGCCAGCAGCCCCGAGGGGGGTGGGAGAGAGACCCAGTACTTC. Encoded protein: CASSPEGGGRETQYF.

The J gene is TRBJ2-5, the V gene TRBV10-3; D is uncertain. CDR1 is ENHRY and CDR2 is SYGVKD in the germline V gene. The CDR3 loop spans 14 amino acids. The V end lost 2 bases, the J end lost 2 bases, and 9 bases lay between the germline ends. CDR3 nucleotides: TGTGCCATCAGTGAGGACGGTGAGCAAGAGACCCAGTACTTC. Amino acid sequence: CAISEDGEQETQYF.

This sequence joins TRBV6-1 and TRBJ2-7; tentatively, D is TRBD1 (6 bases). CDR1 is MNHNS, CDR2 SASEGT, per germline. This CDR3 contains 11 residues. V dropped 4 bases and J dropped 5 bases, with 6 bases sitting between them. The CDR3 region has the DNA TGTGCCAGCAGTGCAGGGGACGAGCAGTACTTC. Translated: CASSAGDEQYF.

The chain joins TRBV25-1 to TRBJ2-7; 7 nucleotides match TRBD1. Germline CDR1 MGHDK, CDR2 SYGVNS. The CDR3 sequence is 15 residues long. V trimming: 3 bases; J trimming: 3 bases; junction bases outside the gene matches: 8. The CDR3 DNA is TGTGCCAGCAGTGACCTGACAGGGTTAAGCTACGAGCAGTACTTC. Its translation: CASSDLTGLSYEQYF.

This clone showed up just a few times. The chain uses TRBV27 and TRBJ2-7; D is unclear. This CDR3 contains 13 residues. V was pared by 3 bases and J by 0 bases, with 6 bases between. CDR1 and CDR2 (germline): MNHEY, SMNVEV (reference sequence). The DNA of the CDR3 is TGTGCCAGCAGTTTCTCACCCTCCTACGAGCAGTACTTC. Amino acids: CASSFSPSYEQYF.